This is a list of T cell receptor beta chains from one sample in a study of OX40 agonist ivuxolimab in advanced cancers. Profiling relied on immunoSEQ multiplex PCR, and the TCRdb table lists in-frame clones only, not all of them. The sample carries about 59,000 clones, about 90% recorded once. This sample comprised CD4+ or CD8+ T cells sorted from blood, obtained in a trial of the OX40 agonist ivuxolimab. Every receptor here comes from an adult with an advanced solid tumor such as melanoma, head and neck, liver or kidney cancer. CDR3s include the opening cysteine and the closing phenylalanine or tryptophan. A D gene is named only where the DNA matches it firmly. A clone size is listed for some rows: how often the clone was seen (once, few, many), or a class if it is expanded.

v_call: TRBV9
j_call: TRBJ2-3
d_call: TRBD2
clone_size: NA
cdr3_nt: TGTGCCAGCAGCCCATCAGCGGGAGGTTTTTCGCGCACAGATACGCAGTATTTT
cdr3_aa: CASSPSAGGFSRTDTQYF

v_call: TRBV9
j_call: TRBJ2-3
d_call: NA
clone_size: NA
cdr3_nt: TGTGCCAGCAGCGTAGGTTTGGATACGCAGTATTTT
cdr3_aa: CASSVGLDTQYF

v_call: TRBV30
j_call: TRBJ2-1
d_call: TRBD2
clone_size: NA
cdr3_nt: TGTGCCTGGACCTTTAGCGGGGGGCCCCACAATGAGCAGTTCTTC
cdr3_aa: CAWTFSGGPHNEQFF

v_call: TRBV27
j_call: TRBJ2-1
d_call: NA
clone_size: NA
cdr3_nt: TGTGCCAGCAGTTTATCGAGCGCTTTTGAGCAGTTCTTC
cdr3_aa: CASSLSSAFEQFF

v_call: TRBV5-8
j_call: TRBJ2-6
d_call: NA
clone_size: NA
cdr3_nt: TGTGCCAGTCAACAATCTGGGGCCAACGTCCTGACTTTC
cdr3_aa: CASQQSGANVLTF

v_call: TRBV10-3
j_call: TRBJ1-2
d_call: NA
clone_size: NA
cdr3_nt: TGTGCCATCAGTGACCCCGGGACAAGCTATGGCTACACCTTC
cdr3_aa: CAISDPGTSYGYTF

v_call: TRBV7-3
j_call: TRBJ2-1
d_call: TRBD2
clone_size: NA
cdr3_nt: TGTGCCAGCAGCTTAACGACTAGCGGGGGGTTTTATGAGCAGTTCTTC
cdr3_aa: CASSLTTSGGFYEQFF

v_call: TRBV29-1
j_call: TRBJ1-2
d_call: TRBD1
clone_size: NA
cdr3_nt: TGCAGCGACCAACGGACAGGGGGGGTTGCTGGCTACACCTTC
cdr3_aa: CSDQRTGGVAGYTF

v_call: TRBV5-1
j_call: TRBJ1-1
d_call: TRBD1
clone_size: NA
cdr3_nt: TGCGCCAGCAGCTTGGGGACAGGCATGAACACTGAAGCTTTCTTT
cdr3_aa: CASSLGTGMNTEAFF

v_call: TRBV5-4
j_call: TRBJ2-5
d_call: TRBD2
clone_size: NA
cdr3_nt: TGTGCCAGCAGCAACTACGGAGCGGGGGGCCGGAAGACCCAGTACTTC
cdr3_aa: CASSNYGAGGRKTQYF

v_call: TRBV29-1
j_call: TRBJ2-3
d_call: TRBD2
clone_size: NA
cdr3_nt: TGCAGCGTGGGGGGACTAGCGGGAGGGAGTGCTAGCACAGATACGCAGTATTTT
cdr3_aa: CSVGGLAGGSASTDTQYF

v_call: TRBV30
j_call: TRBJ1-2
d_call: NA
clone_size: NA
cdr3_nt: TGTGCCTGGAGCTCGAATGGCTACACCTTC
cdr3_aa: CAWSSNGYTF

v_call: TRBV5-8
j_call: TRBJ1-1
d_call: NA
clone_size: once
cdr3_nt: TGTGCCAGCAGCTTTTCCCTCAGGGACCTGAACACTGAAGCTTTCTTT
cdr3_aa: CASSFSLRDLNTEAFF

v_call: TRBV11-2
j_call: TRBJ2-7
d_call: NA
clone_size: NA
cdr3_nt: TGTGCCAGCAGCCTGGTCGGACAGTTCAGCCACGAGCAGTACTTC
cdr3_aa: CASSLVGQFSHEQYF

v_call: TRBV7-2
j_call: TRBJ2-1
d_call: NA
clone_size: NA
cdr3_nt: TGTGCCAGCACCCCATACAATGAGCAGTTCTTC
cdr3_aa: CASTPYNEQFF

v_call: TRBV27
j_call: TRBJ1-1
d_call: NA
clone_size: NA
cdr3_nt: TGTGCCAGCAGTTTAGGATTTGGCACTGAAGCTTTCTTT
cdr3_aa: CASSLGFGTEAFF

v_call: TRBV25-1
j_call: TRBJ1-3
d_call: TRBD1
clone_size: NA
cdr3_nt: TGTGCCAGCAGTGAATCAAAGGGGGCGACCTCTGGAAACACCATATATTTT
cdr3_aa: CASSESKGATSGNTIYF

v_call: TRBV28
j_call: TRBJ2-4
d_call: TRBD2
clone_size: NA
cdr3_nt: TGTGCCAGCAGGGGGACTAGGCTAGCCAAAAACATTCAGTACTTC
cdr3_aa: CASRGTRLAKNIQYF

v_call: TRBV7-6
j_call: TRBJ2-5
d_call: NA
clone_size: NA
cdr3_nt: TGTGCCAGCAGCAGAACGACAGCGGGTGAGACCCAGTACTTC
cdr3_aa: CASSRTTAGETQYF

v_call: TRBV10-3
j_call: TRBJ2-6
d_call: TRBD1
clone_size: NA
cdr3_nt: TGTGCCAGTACCACACCCCCGGGACAGGGCTCTGGGGCCAACGTCCTGACTTTC
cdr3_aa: CASTTPPGQGSGANVLTF

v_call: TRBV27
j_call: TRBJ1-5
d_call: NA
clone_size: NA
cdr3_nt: TGTGCCAGCAGCCGTATCGGGGGGCATCAGCCCCAGCATTTT
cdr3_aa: CASSRIGGHQPQHF

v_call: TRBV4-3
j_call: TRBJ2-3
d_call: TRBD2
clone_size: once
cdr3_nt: TGCGCCAGCAGCCAAGATCTGGAGCGGGAGGGTGATACGCAGTATTTT
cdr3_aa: CASSQDLEREGDTQYF

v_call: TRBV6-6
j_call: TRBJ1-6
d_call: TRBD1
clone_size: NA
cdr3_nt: TGTGCCAGCAGCTCAGGGGGGAATAATTCACCCCTCCACTTT
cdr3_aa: CASSSGGNNSPLHF

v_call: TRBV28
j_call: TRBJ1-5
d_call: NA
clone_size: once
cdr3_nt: TGTGCCACCGGGGCATTTAGCAATCAGCCCCAGCATTTT
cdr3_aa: CATGAFSNQPQHF

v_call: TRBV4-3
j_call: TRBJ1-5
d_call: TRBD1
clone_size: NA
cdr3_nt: TGCGCCAGCAGCCAATACAGGGGGCAAGATCAGCCCCAGCATTTT
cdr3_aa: CASSQYRGQDQPQHF

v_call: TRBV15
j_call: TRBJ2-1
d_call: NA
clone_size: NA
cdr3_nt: TGTGCCACCAGCTCAAGACAATTCCTCTCCTACAATGAGCAGTTCTTC
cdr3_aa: CATSSRQFLSYNEQFF

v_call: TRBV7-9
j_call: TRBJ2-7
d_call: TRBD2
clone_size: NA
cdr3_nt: TGTGCCAGCAGCTTATCGGGGGGGTTATACGAGCAGTACTTC
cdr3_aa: CASSLSGGLYEQYF

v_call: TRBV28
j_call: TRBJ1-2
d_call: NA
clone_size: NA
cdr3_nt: TGTGCCAGCAGTTGGAAGCCTTTCTATGGCTACACCTTC
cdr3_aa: CASSWKPFYGYTF

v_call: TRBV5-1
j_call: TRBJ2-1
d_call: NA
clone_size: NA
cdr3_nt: TGCGCCAGCCGCGAGGGTGAGGAGCAGTTCTTC
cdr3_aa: CASREGEEQFF

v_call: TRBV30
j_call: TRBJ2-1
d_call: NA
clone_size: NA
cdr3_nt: TGTGCCTGGAGTGTAAGCCAGACCTATGAGCAGTTCTTC
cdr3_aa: CAWSVSQTYEQFF

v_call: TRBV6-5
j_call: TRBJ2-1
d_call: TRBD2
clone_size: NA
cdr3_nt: TGTGCCAGCAGCCGGTTCGCGGGGGAGACGAATGAGCAGTTCTTC
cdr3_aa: CASSRFAGETNEQFF

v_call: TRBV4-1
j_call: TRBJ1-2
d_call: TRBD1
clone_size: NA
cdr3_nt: TGCGCCAGCAGCCGGGACAGGGCGATAGCAGGGTATGGCTACACCTTC
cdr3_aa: CASSRDRAIAGYGYTF

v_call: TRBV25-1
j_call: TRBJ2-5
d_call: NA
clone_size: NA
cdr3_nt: TGTGCCAGCAGCCTTGGGGAGACCCAGTACTTC
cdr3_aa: CASSLGETQYF

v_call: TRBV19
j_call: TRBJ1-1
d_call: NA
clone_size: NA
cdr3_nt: TGTGCCAGTAGGGAGGAGGGGGGCCGATGGACTGAAGCTTTCTTT
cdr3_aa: CASREEGGRWTEAFF

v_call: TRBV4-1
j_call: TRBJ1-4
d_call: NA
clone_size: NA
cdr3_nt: TGCGCCAGCAGCCAAGGTCCGCAATTGGAAAAACTGTTTTTT
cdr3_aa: CASSQGPQLEKLFF

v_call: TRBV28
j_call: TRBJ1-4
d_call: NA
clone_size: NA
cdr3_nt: TGTGCCAGCGATTCCGGGGCTAACGAAAAACTGTTTTTT
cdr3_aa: CASDSGANEKLFF

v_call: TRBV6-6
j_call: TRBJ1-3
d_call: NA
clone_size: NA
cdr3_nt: TGTGCCAGCAGTTATACCGACAGAAACACCATATATTTT
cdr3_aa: CASSYTDRNTIYF

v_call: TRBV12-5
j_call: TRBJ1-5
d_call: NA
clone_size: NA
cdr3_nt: TGTGCTAGTGGCCTACAGGGTGTGACTCAGCCCCAGCATTTT
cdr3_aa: CASGLQGVTQPQHF

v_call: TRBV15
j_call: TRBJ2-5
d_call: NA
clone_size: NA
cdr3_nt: TGTGCCACCAGCAGAGAGGGGGAGACCCAGTACTTC
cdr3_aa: CATSREGETQYF

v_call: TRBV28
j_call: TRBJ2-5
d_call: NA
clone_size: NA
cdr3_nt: TGTGCCAGCAGCATCCCCCAAGAGACCCAGTACTTC
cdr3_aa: CASSIPQETQYF

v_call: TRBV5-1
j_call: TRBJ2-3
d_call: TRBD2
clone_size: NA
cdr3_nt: TGCGCCAGCAGACCAATAGCGGGAGTGGTCACAGATACGCAGTATTTT
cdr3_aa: CASRPIAGVVTDTQYF

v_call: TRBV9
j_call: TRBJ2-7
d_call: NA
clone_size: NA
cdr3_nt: TGTGCCAGCAGCGTATTAGGGAGCTCCTACGAGCAGTACTTC
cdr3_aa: CASSVLGSSYEQYF

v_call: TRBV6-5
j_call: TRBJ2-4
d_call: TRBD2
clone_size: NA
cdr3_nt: TGTGCCAGCAGTTACTCCGGGGGGGGAGCGGACATTCAGTACTTC
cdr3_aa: CASSYSGGGADIQYF